The rows below give T cell receptor beta chains drawn from one sample of a study of shared clonotypes between healthy human individuals. The repertoire was sequenced with immunoSEQ multiplex PCR; TCRdb's copy has only in-frame clones and lacks some. The repertoire holds some 95,000 clones, 68% seen once, with approximately 55% in the top ten. Sequenced: memory CD8+ T cells sorted from blood. The source of these receptors is a man aged 30-40 years in good health. Each CDR3 is given with its conserved first and last residue. Fields, in order: J gene, clone size, V gene, D gene, CDR3 protein, CDR3 DNA. D genes are given only for firm matches. A clone size is listed for some rows: how often the clone was seen (once, few, many), or a class if it is expanded.

j_call: TRBJ2-3; clone_size: .; v_call: TRBV9; d_call: .; cdr3_aa: CASSVSGSTDTQYF; cdr3_nt: TGTGCCAGCAGCGTCTCGGGGAGCACAGATACGCAGTATTTT
j_call: TRBJ2-7; clone_size: .; v_call: TRBV9; d_call: TRBD2; cdr3_aa: CASSTSTSGSPYEQYF; cdr3_nt: TGTGCCAGCAGCACCTCGACTAGCGGGAGTCCCTACGAGCAGTACTTC
j_call: TRBJ1-1; clone_size: many; v_call: TRBV5-1; d_call: .; cdr3_aa: CASSYDSHTTSNTEAFF; cdr3_nt: TGCGCCAGCAGCTATGACAGCCACACAACCTCGAACACTGAAGCTTTCTTT
j_call: TRBJ1-4; clone_size: few; v_call: TRBV15; d_call: .; cdr3_aa: CATSREEQGRAKLFF; cdr3_nt: TGTGCCACCAGCAGAGAGGAACAGGGTCGAGCCAAACTGTTTTTT
j_call: TRBJ2-1; clone_size: .; v_call: TRBV5-1; d_call: .; cdr3_aa: CASSLRVYNEQFF; cdr3_nt: TGCGCCAGCAGCTTGAGGGTCTACAATGAGCAGTTCTTC
j_call: TRBJ2-2; clone_size: .; v_call: TRBV25-1; d_call: .; cdr3_aa: CASSDGGEGEYPGELFF; cdr3_nt: TGTGCCAGCAGTGATGGTGGGGAAGGGGAATATCCCGGGGAGCTGTTTTTT
j_call: TRBJ2-2; clone_size: .; v_call: TRBV9; d_call: .; cdr3_aa: CASRADSMAGELFF; cdr3_nt: TGTGCCAGCAGAGCCGACAGTATGGCCGGGGAGCTGTTTTTT
j_call: TRBJ1-1; clone_size: many; v_call: TRBV19; d_call: TRBD1; cdr3_aa: CASSAWDRGTNTEAFF; cdr3_nt: TGTGCCAGTAGTGCCTGGGACAGGGGGACCAACACTGAAGCTTTCTTT
j_call: TRBJ2-1; clone_size: .; v_call: TRBV6-4; d_call: TRBD2; cdr3_aa: CASSESSGRFDEQFF; cdr3_nt: TGTGCCAGCAGTGAATCTAGCGGGAGGTTCGATGAGCAGTTCTTC
j_call: TRBJ2-1; clone_size: .; v_call: TRBV7-6; d_call: .; cdr3_aa: CASSLTASSGDEQFF; cdr3_nt: TGTGCCAGCAGCCTGACAGCTTCATCAGGGGATGAGCAGTTCTTC
j_call: TRBJ1-2; clone_size: .; v_call: TRBV10-1; d_call: .; cdr3_aa: CASSLPTYGYTF; cdr3_nt: TGCGCCAGCAGCCTACCGACCTATGGCTACACCTTC
j_call: TRBJ1-1; clone_size: .; v_call: TRBV19; d_call: .; cdr3_aa: CASRRGHTEAFF; cdr3_nt: TGTGCCAGTAGGAGGGGCCACACTGAAGCTTTCTTT
j_call: TRBJ2-7; clone_size: few; v_call: TRBV28; d_call: .; cdr3_aa: CASSRTSGTYPYEQYF; cdr3_nt: TGTGCCAGCAGCCGAACTTCCGGGACTTATCCCTACGAGCAGTACTTC
j_call: TRBJ2-3; clone_size: .; v_call: TRBV9; d_call: TRBD1; cdr3_aa: CASSSGQGAFGDTQYF; cdr3_nt: TGTGCCAGCAGCTCCGGACAGGGGGCCTTTGGAGATACGCAGTATTTT
j_call: TRBJ2-5; clone_size: .; v_call: TRBV25-1; d_call: TRBD2; cdr3_aa: CASTWAGGNQETQYF; cdr3_nt: TGTGCCAGCACATGGGCGGGGGGAAACCAAGAGACCCAGTACTTC
j_call: TRBJ1-2; clone_size: .; v_call: TRBV11-2; d_call: .; cdr3_aa: CASSPGQDGLNYGYTF; cdr3_nt: TGTGCCAGCAGCCCCGGCCAGGACGGTCTTAACTATGGCTACACCTTC
j_call: TRBJ2-7; clone_size: .; v_call: TRBV27; d_call: .; cdr3_aa: CASSWGQGGGEQYF; cdr3_nt: TGTGCCAGCAGTTGGGGACAGGGCGGGGGGGAGCAGTACTTC
j_call: TRBJ2-1; clone_size: .; v_call: TRBV2; d_call: .; cdr3_aa: CASSEALQMVGQYYNEQFF; cdr3_nt: TGTGCCAGCAGTGAAGCGCTTCAGATGGTGGGCCAATACTACAATGAGCAGTTCTTC
j_call: TRBJ1-3; clone_size: .; v_call: TRBV10-3; d_call: .; cdr3_aa: CATESSGNTIYF; cdr3_nt: TGTGCCACCGAGAGCTCTGGAAACACCATATATTTT
j_call: TRBJ2-1; clone_size: medium-sized; v_call: TRBV5-6; d_call: TRBD1; cdr3_aa: CASSPDRDNNEQFF; cdr3_nt: TGTGCCAGCAGCCCCGACAGGGATAACAATGAGCAGTTCTTC
j_call: TRBJ2-3; clone_size: .; v_call: TRBV6-5; d_call: .; cdr3_aa: CASSSQGHPSTDTQYF; cdr3_nt: TGTGCCAGCAGTTCCCAGGGTCATCCTAGCACAGATACGCAGTATTTT
j_call: TRBJ2-7; clone_size: .; v_call: TRBV11-2; d_call: .; cdr3_aa: CASSPKGGQIYEQYF; cdr3_nt: TGTGCCAGCAGCCCAAAGGGTGGGCAGATCTACGAGCAGTACTTC
j_call: TRBJ2-5; clone_size: .; v_call: TRBV7-9; d_call: TRBD1; cdr3_aa: CASSPSGTGRETQYF; cdr3_nt: TGTGCCAGCAGCCCATCCGGGACAGGGAGGGAGACCCAGTACTTC
j_call: TRBJ1-5; clone_size: .; v_call: TRBV28; d_call: .; cdr3_aa: CASSLRAAQHF; cdr3_nt: TGTGCCAGCAGTTTAAGGGCGGCCCAGCATTTT
j_call: TRBJ1-1; clone_size: .; v_call: TRBV19; d_call: .; cdr3_aa: CASRGQEGLEAFF; cdr3_nt: TGTGCCAGTAGGGGGCAGGAGGGGCTTGAAGCTTTCTTT
j_call: TRBJ2-7; clone_size: .; v_call: TRBV5-3; d_call: .; cdr3_aa: CARSDGYTVYEQYF; cdr3_nt: TGTGCCAGAAGCGATGGTTATACCGTGTACGAGCAGTACTTC
j_call: TRBJ2-3; clone_size: .; v_call: TRBV29-1; d_call: TRBD2; cdr3_aa: CSVSLGNGGDFTDTQYF; cdr3_nt: TGCAGCGTCTCACTTGGAAATGGGGGGGACTTCACAGATACGCAGTATTTT
j_call: TRBJ1-1; clone_size: .; v_call: TRBV7-9; d_call: .; cdr3_aa: CASSPPTTENTEAFF; cdr3_nt: TGTGCCAGCAGCCCACCGACGACAGAGAACACTGAAGCTTTCTTT
j_call: TRBJ2-7; clone_size: .; v_call: TRBV10-3; d_call: .; cdr3_aa: CAISSSQPYEQYF; cdr3_nt: TGTGCCATCAGTTCCTCCCAGCCCTACGAGCAGTACTTC
j_call: TRBJ2-7; clone_size: .; v_call: TRBV18; d_call: .; cdr3_aa: CASSPVGNSYEQYF; cdr3_nt: TGTGCCAGCTCACCAGTGGGTAACTCCTACGAGCAGTACTTC
j_call: TRBJ2-3; clone_size: .; v_call: TRBV27; d_call: .; cdr3_aa: CASSSTNRALQRDTQYF; cdr3_nt: TGTGCCAGCAGTTCAACTAACAGGGCCCTCCAGAGAGATACGCAGTATTTT
j_call: TRBJ1-4; clone_size: .; v_call: TRBV4-2; d_call: .; cdr3_aa: CASSFTDEKNEKLFF; cdr3_nt: TGTGCCAGCAGCTTTACGGACGAGAAGAATGAAAAACTGTTTTTT
j_call: TRBJ2-7; clone_size: .; v_call: TRBV6-5; d_call: TRBD1; cdr3_aa: CASSYATGQRIQYF; cdr3_nt: TGTGCCAGCAGTTACGCCACGGGACAGCGAATACAGTACTTC
j_call: TRBJ2-3; clone_size: .; v_call: TRBV7-2; d_call: .; cdr3_aa: CASSFLRLTTDTQYF; cdr3_nt: TGTGCCAGCAGCTTTCTGCGCCTAACCACAGATACGCAGTATTTT
j_call: TRBJ2-7; clone_size: .; v_call: TRBV5-5; d_call: TRBD1; cdr3_aa: CASSLNPGGSYEQYF; cdr3_nt: TGTGCCAGCAGCTTGAATCCAGGGGGCTCCTACGAGCAGTACTTC
j_call: TRBJ2-7; clone_size: many; v_call: TRBV6-6; d_call: .; cdr3_aa: CASSYSGGTSSYEQYF; cdr3_nt: TGTGCCAGCAGTTACTCTGGGGGCACCAGCTCCTACGAGCAGTACTTC
j_call: TRBJ1-2; clone_size: once; v_call: TRBV19; d_call: .; cdr3_aa: CASLSPPGAGSYGYTF; cdr3_nt: TGTGCCAGCCTCTCCCCTCCCGGGGCAGGGAGTTATGGCTACACCTTC
j_call: TRBJ2-7; clone_size: .; v_call: TRBV9; d_call: TRBD2; cdr3_aa: CASSVSASGSSEQYF; cdr3_nt: TGTGCCAGCAGCGTAAGTGCTAGCGGGAGTTCCGAGCAGTACTTC
j_call: TRBJ2-3; clone_size: .; v_call: TRBV29-1; d_call: .; cdr3_aa: CSVRGGSTDTQYF; cdr3_nt: TGCAGCGTTCGGGGCGGGAGCACAGATACGCAGTATTTT
j_call: TRBJ2-1; clone_size: .; v_call: TRBV7-9; d_call: .; cdr3_aa: CASSGGQGTNEQFF; cdr3_nt: TGTGCCAGCAGCGGCGGGCAGGGAACGAATGAGCAGTTCTTC
j_call: TRBJ1-1; clone_size: .; v_call: TRBV7-8; d_call: .; cdr3_aa: CASSLEGNTEAFF; cdr3_nt: TGTGCCAGCAGCTTGGAGGGGAACACTGAAGCTTTCTTT
j_call: TRBJ1-2; clone_size: few; v_call: TRBV5-4; d_call: .; cdr3_aa: CASSLVEDRHYGYTF; cdr3_nt: TGTGCCAGCAGCTTGGTGGAGGACAGACACTATGGCTACACCTTC
j_call: TRBJ2-7; clone_size: .; v_call: TRBV9; d_call: .; cdr3_aa: CASSVVDRSYEQYF; cdr3_nt: TGTGCCAGCAGCGTCGTGGACCGATCCTACGAGCAGTACTTC
j_call: TRBJ2-3; clone_size: .; v_call: TRBV2; d_call: TRBD2; cdr3_aa: CASSERASGSPADTQYF; cdr3_nt: TGTGCCAGCAGTGAAAGGGCTAGCGGGAGCCCCGCAGATACGCAGTATTTT
j_call: TRBJ2-2; clone_size: .; v_call: TRBV6-4; d_call: TRBD1; cdr3_aa: CASSDRGPGTGELFF; cdr3_nt: TGTGCCAGCAGTGACAGGGGGCCGGGCACCGGGGAGCTGTTTTTT
j_call: TRBJ2-7; clone_size: .; v_call: TRBV25-1; d_call: TRBD2; cdr3_aa: CASSKGLAGTYEQYF; cdr3_nt: TGTGCCAGCAGTAAAGGACTAGCGGGGACCTACGAGCAGTACTTC
j_call: TRBJ1-5; clone_size: .; v_call: TRBV15; d_call: .; cdr3_aa: CATSRDQGQPQHF; cdr3_nt: TGTGCCACCAGCAGAGATCAGGGGCAGCCCCAGCATTTT
j_call: TRBJ1-2; clone_size: .; v_call: TRBV5-6; d_call: .; cdr3_aa: CASSLAAAHGYTF; cdr3_nt: TGTGCCAGCAGCTTAGCGGCAGCGCATGGCTACACCTTC
j_call: TRBJ1-3; clone_size: .; v_call: TRBV18; d_call: .; cdr3_aa: CASSPPGTGNTIYF; cdr3_nt: TGTGCCAGCTCACCACCCGGAACGGGAAACACCATATATTTT
j_call: TRBJ1-4; clone_size: many; v_call: TRBV5-1; d_call: .; cdr3_aa: CASSWGAAEATNEKLFF; cdr3_nt: TGCGCCAGCAGCTGGGGGGCGGCAGAAGCAACTAATGAAAAACTGTTTTTT
j_call: TRBJ2-5; clone_size: few; v_call: TRBV5-1; d_call: .; cdr3_aa: CASSLVTTGETQYF; cdr3_nt: TGCGCCAGCAGCTTGGTTACCACGGGAGAGACCCAGTACTTC